This section outlines one T cell receptor (beta chain) sequence together with its context. This sample stems from a study of OX40 agonist ivuxolimab in advanced cancers. Trimming cost V 7 bases and J 5 bases; bases outside gene matches: 23. Per the germline V gene, CDR1 is MGHRA and CDR2 is YSYEKL. There are 19 residues in the CDR3. The repertoire was sequenced with immunoSEQ multiplex PCR; TCRdb's copy has only in-frame clones and lacks some. The sample has roughly 80,000 clones, roughly 91% seen once. The clonotype originates from an adult with an advanced solid tumor such as melanoma, head and neck, liver or kidney cancer. V and J are TRBV4-1 and TRBJ2-5; 9 bases map to TRBD2. The material was CD4+ or CD8+ T cells sorted from blood, obtained in a trial of the OX40 agonist ivuxolimab. The CDR3 sequence is CASTPTAGGRAGVGETQYF. CDR3 DNA: TGCGCCAGCACCCCGACCGCTGGCGGGAGGGCCGGAGTAGGGGAGACCCAGTACTTC.